A single sample is the source of the 12 T cell receptor beta chains below, sequenced in a study of monozygotic twins with inflammatory bowel disease. TCRdb processed the 5' RACE reads again and assigns one entry to each CDR3 protein, with no DNA. Its listing shows more than 120,000 distinct CDR3 sequences. Material: blood. Receptors originate from a human donor with ulcerative colitis or Crohn's disease, or a healthy co-twin of an affected twin (not recorded which).

CDR3: CASSNLRGVVSPLHF. V gene TRBV21-1 combines with J gene TRBJ1-6. TRBV21-1 is recorded as a pseudogene. The CDR3 sequence is 15 residues long.

CDR3 region: CASTQNAGGASYNEQFF. This chain uses TRBV5-1 with TRBJ2-1; the D call from TCRdb, TRBD2, cannot be confirmed without DNA. There are 17 residues in the CDR3. Germline values: CDR1 SGHRS, CDR2 YFSETQ.

The rearrangement uses TRBV5-1 and TRBJ1-1; TCRdb names TRBD1, which stays unverified in the absence of DNA. CDR1 is SGHRS and CDR2 is YFSETQ in the germline V gene. The CDR3 contains 20 residues. CDR3 region: CASSGKDGTALYAKLTEAFF.

The chain combines TRBV6-5 with TRBJ2-1; TCRdb's D call of TRBD1 is untestable without DNA. The germline gives CDR1 MNHEY, CDR2 SVGAGI. The CDR3 is made up of 15 amino acids. The CDR3 loop is CASIKNRDLYNEQFF.

The chain employs TRBV6-2 or TRBV6-3 and TRBJ1-1; TCRdb lists TRBD1, though no DNA is available to test this call. Germline V gives CDR1 MNHEY, CDR2 SVGEGT. CDR3 length: 16 residues. CDR3 loop: CASTWPPDSLNTEAFF.

The CDR3 region is CASSRGNAGGIQYF. J is TRBJ2-4 and V is TRBV7-2; there is no DNA to check the TCRdb D call of TRBD2. Germline V gene lookup returns CDR1 SGHTA and CDR2 FQGNSA. CDR3 length: 14 amino acids.

The genes are TRBV7-3 and TRBJ1-6; the D gene TCRdb calls, TRBD1, cannot be checked with no DNA. The CDR3 covers 15 residues. Germline V gene sequence: CDR1 SGHTA, CDR2 FQGTGA. CDR3 region: CASSLIGQGNSPLHF. Complete variable domain (other parts from reference TRBV7-3 and TRBJ1-6): GAGVSQTPSNKVTEKGKYVELRCDPISGHTALYWYRQSLGQGPEFLIYFQGTGAADDSGLPNDRFFAVRPEGSVSTLKIQRTERGDSAVYLCASSLIGQGNSPLHFGNGTRLTVT.

The rearrangement links TRBV7-9 to TRBJ1-1. Per germline, CDR1 SEHNR and CDR2 FQNEAQ (reference sequence). The CDR3 covers 14 residues. This CDR3 reads CASSLMTGNTEAFF. Based on the CDR3 plus reference TRBV7-9 and TRBJ1-1, the full variable domain is DTGVSQNPRHKITKRGQNVTFRCDPISEHNRLYWYRQTLGQGPEFLTYFQNEAQLEKSRLLSDRFSAERPKGSFSTLEIQRTEQGDSAMYLCASSLMTGNTEAFFGQGTRLTVV.

The chain couples TRBV19 to TRBJ1-6. Germline lookup yields CDR1 LNHDA and CDR2 SQIVND (reference sequence). The CDR3 length is 14 residues. The CDR3 spells CASSIGPENSPLHF.

Here the CDR3 reads CSARGQGAMANTF. The chain joins TRBV20-1 to TRBJ1-2; the D call of TRBD1 rests on TCRdb alone, since no DNA is present to check it. This CDR3 is 13 amino acids long. The germline V gene has CDR1 DFQATT and CDR2 SNEGSKA (reference sequence).

The rearrangement uses TRBV7-2 and TRBJ2-1; the D gene TCRdb calls, TRBD1, cannot be checked with no DNA. Germline CDR1 reads SGHTA; CDR2 reads FQGNSA. The CDR3 covers 16 residues. CDR3 protein: CASSLIWAGIYNEQFF.

The V and J genes are TRBV7-9 and TRBJ2-3; no DNA is available, so the TRBD1 call from TCRdb remains unchecked. The CDR3 runs to 14 residues. Germline V lookup: CDR1 SEHNR, CDR2 FQNEAQ (reference sequence). CDR3 protein: CASSTRTVTDTQYF. Combining the CDR3 with reference TRBV7-9 and TRBJ2-3 gives the whole variable domain DTGVSQNPRHKITKRGQNVTFRCDPISEHNRLYWYRQTLGQGPEFLTYFQNEAQLEKSRLLSDRFSAERPKGSFSTLEIQRTEQGDSAMYLCASSTRTVTDTQYFGPGTRLTVL.